Shown below are 30 T cell receptor beta chains from a single sample sequenced in a study of spatial heterogeneity in lung cancer. TCRdb used MiXCR to reprocess the 5' RACE reads, holding one entry per CDR3 protein. In the table there are some 6,000 distinct CDR3 sequences, around 6.7% of which are singletons. Time point: sample taken at primary tumor resection. Study observations and caveats: Tumors with more nonsynonymous mutations had more expanded intratumoral alpha and beta TCRs.

These receptors have no identified antigens. The material sequenced was lung tumor tissue, taken at surgery. These receptors were obtained from a male donor with early-stage non-small cell lung cancer.

This clonotype qualifies as large (0.1 to 1%). V gene TRBV6-5 combines with J gene TRBJ2-7; 9 positions match TRBD1. Germline trimming cut 2 bases from V and 5 bases from J; bases unmatched to any gene: 4. The germline V gene encodes CDR1 MNHEY and CDR2 SVGAGI. The CDR3 spans 14 residues. CDR3 residues: CASSYAGQGNEQYF. The CDR3 nucleotides are TGTGCCAGCAGTTACGCTGGACAGGGGAACGAGCAGTACTTC.

The chain employs TRBV20-1 and TRBJ2-1; 9 bases are shared with TRBD1. The CDR3 runs to 15 residues. The ends lost 4 bases at V and 4 bases at J; junction bases unmatched: 8. Looked up from germline, CDR1 is DFQATT and CDR2 is SNEGSKA (reference sequence). In DNA form, the CDR3 reads TGCAGTGCTACTTTACGACAGGGGGGATACAATGAGCAGTTCTTC. Translated, it gives CSATLRQGGYNEQFF.

J is TRBJ2-7 and V is TRBV20-1; tentatively, D is TRBD2 (6 bases). CDR3 length equals 14 residues. Germline values: CDR1 DFQATT, CDR2 SNEGSKA (reference sequence). V was pared by 3 bases and J by 1 base, with 13 bases between. CDR3 protein: CSARGGAGSYEQYF. For the CDR3, the DNA is TGCAGTGCTAGGGGGGGAGCCGGGTCCTACGAGCAGTACTTC.

This sequence joins TRBV18 and TRBJ1-2, with D uncertain. The CDR3 has 14 amino acids. V lost 2 bases, J lost 4 bases, and 11 bases lay in between. Germline CDR1 is KGHSH and CDR2 is LQKENI. The CDR3 spells CASSPEGGLYGYTF. DNA of the CDR3: TGTGCCAGCTCACCAGAGGGAGGTCTCTATGGCTACACCTTC.

This clonotype was seen ten or more times. The gene calls are TRBV6-5 and TRBJ2-2; D is possibly TRBD1 or TRBD2 (6 bases each). Germline V CDR1 and CDR2: MNHEY, SVGAGI. The CDR3 consists of 16 residues. V lost 5 bases, J lost 6 bases, and 19 bases lay in between. The CDR3 region is CASSRTLVGGPGELFF. The CDR3 DNA follows: TGTGCCAGCAGTCGCACCTTGGTGGGGGGCCCCGGGGAGCTGTTTTTT.

This clonotype was seen only a few times. The chain combines TRBV7-9 with TRBJ1-5; the match to TRBD1 covers 9 bases. Trimming at V came to 1 base and at J to 7 bases, leaving 5 bases not matched to a gene. The V gene's germline CDR1 is SEHNR and CDR2 FQNEAQ (reference sequence). This CDR3 is 15 amino acids long. The CDR3 here is CASSLGTGGGQPQHF. As DNA, the CDR3 is TGTGCCAGCAGCTTAGGTACAGGGGGCGGACAGCCCCAGCATTTT. The full variable domain, in which reference TRBV7-9 and TRBJ1-5 provide the parts outside the CDR3, is DTGVSQNPRHKITKRGQNVTFRCDPISEHNRLYWYRQTLGQGPEFLTYFQNEAQLEKSRLLSDRFSAERPKGSFSTLEIQRTEQGDSAMYLCASSLGTGGGQPQHFGDGTRLSIL.

This clonotype was observed at least ten times. This chain joins TRBV3-1 and TRBJ1-1; 7 bases map to TRBD1. In germline, CDR1 is LGHDT, CDR2 YNNKEL (reference sequence). Losses at the gene ends were 4 bases for V and 6 bases for J; bases not matched to a gene: 5. The CDR3 sequence is 13 residues long. The CDR3 DNA sequence: TGTGCCAGCAGCCGAAGGACAGGCTCTGAAGCTTTCTTT. The encoded protein is CASSRRTGSEAFF.

This clonotype was counted ten times or more. The chain carries TRBV7-2 and TRBJ2-5, with 14 positions matching TRBD2. In germline, CDR1 is SGHTA, CDR2 FQGNSA. The CDR3 covers 17 residues. Trimming cost V 5 bases and J 4 bases; bases outside gene matches: 9. In DNA form, the CDR3 reads TGTGCCAGCAGCCCCGTACGACTAGCGGGAGGGGGAGAGACCCAGTACTTC. Its protein product is CASSPVRLAGGGETQYF.

This clonotype occurred many times. V and J are TRBV6-1 and TRBJ1-2; 9 bases line up with TRBD1. Germline V gene data show CDR1 as MNHNS and CDR2 as SASEGT. The CDR3 loop spans 15 amino acids. Trimming cost V 2 bases and J 5 bases; bases outside gene matches: 6. CDR3 in amino acids: CASSESLDRGYGYTF. The CDR3 bases are TGTGCCAGCAGTGAATCCCTGGACAGGGGTTATGGCTACACCTTC.

This clonotype is labeled as medium-sized (0.01 to 0.1%). The V and J genes are TRBV20-1 and TRBJ1-2, with no clear D. The CDR3 contains 16 residues. Germline V gives CDR1 DFQATT, CDR2 SNEGSKA (reference sequence). The V end was cut by 5 bases, the J end by 4 bases, with 23 bases between. CDR3 nucleotides: TGCAGTGCTCCCCCCGCCTGGGCTAAGGCGTCCTATGGCTACACCTTC. The encoded protein is CSAPPAWAKASYGYTF.

This clonotype was observed many times. The rearrangement joins TRBV3-1 to TRBJ2-3; D uncertain. V was clipped by 0 bases and J by 5 bases, with 15 bases between them. The length of the CDR3 is 16 residues. CDR1 is LGHDT, CDR2 YNNKEL, per germline (reference sequence). CDR3 in amino acids: CASSQDKGVAQDTQYF. The CDR3 DNA is TGTGCCAGCAGCCAAGATAAAGGAGTAGCTCAAGATACGCAGTATTTT.

This clonotype appeared many times. The genes are TRBV20-1 and TRBJ2-7; 9 bases line up with TRBD2. Germline-derived CDR1 and CDR2 are DFQATT and SNEGSKA (reference sequence). The CDR3 is made up of 13 amino acids. The ends lost 1 base at V and 3 bases at J; junction bases unmatched: 1. CDR3: CSARGTSDYEQYF. The CDR3, as DNA: TGCAGTGCTAGAGGGACTAGCGACTACGAGCAGTACTTC.

This clonotype is labeled medium-sized (0.01 to 0.1%). The rearrangement links TRBV3-1 to TRBJ1-1; perhaps TRBD1 as D (6 bases). CDR3 length equals 16 residues. Germline loops: CDR1 LGHDT, CDR2 YNNKEL (reference sequence). V lost 0 bases and J 2 bases, leaving 13 bases between the germline ends. The CDR3 protein is CASSQDLDSLNTEAFF. DNA for the CDR3: TGTGCCAGCAGCCAAGATTTGGACAGCTTAAACACTGAAGCTTTCTTT.

The sample holds many counts of this clonotype. The chain joins TRBV7-2 to TRBJ2-7; D tentatively fits TRBD1 or TRBD2 (6 bases each). CDR3 length: 16 amino acids. The V end lost 5 bases, the J end lost 1 base, and 18 bases lay between the germline ends. The germline gives CDR1 SGHTA, CDR2 FQGNSA. CDR3 protein: CASSPRGGTASYEQYF. The CDR3 nucleotides are TGTGCCAGCAGCCCTCGAGGGGGGACGGCATCCTACGAGCAGTACTTC.

This clonotype is medium-sized. The CDR3 DNA reads TGTGCCAGCAGCACCAGGGGGCGCGGGACAGATACGCAGTATTTT. Translation: CASSTRGRGTDTQYF. The chain has TRBV7-9 and TRBJ2-3, with 8 bases lining up with TRBD1. J gave up 3 bases and V 5 bases, and 7 bases lay outside the gene matches. Germline V gene sequence: CDR1 SEHNR, CDR2 FQNEAQ (reference sequence). This CDR3 contains 15 residues.

This clonotype was recorded at least ten times. This chain joins TRBV20-1 and TRBJ2-6; 7 bases map to TRBD1. After removal of 7 bases from V and 4 bases from J, the junction contained 4 bases not matched to a gene. Per germline, CDR1 DFQATT and CDR2 SNEGSKA (reference sequence). The CDR3 covers 13 residues. Written as DNA, the CDR3 is TGCAGTGTGACAGGGTACGGGGCCAACGTCCTGACTTTC. It specifies CSVTGYGANVLTF.

Many counts were recorded for this clonotype. The chain employs TRBV30 and TRBJ2-5; D remains unclear. The length of the CDR3 is 11 residues. Trimming shortened V by 3 bases and J by 4 bases, and 6 bases separated the two germline ends. The germline CDR1 and CDR2 sequences are GTSNPN and SVGIG (reference sequence). CDR3: CAWRRRETQYF. In nucleotides, the CDR3 is TGTGCCTGGAGACGGAGAGAGACCCAGTACTTC.

This clonotype was found many times. The CDR3 region has the DNA TGTGCCAGCAGCCAATTCGACAACAACTATGGCTACACCTTC. It translates to CASSQFDNNYGYTF. The chain joins TRBV14 to TRBJ1-2, with D unresolved. V lost 2 bases, J lost 2 bases, and 9 bases lay in between. CDR3 length: 14 amino acids. Germline assignment: CDR1 SGHDN and CDR2 FVKESK.

This clonotype is classed as medium-sized (0.01 to 0.1%). The chain couples TRBV2 to TRBJ2-7, with unresolved D. The CDR3 totals 12 residues. Trimming removed 3 bases from V and 3 bases from J, with 6 bases in between. Germline V CDR1 and CDR2: SNHLY, FYNNEI. The CDR3 DNA sequence: TGTGCCAGCAGTGAGGAAAGCTACGAGCAGTACTTC. This sequence encodes CASSEESYEQYF.

This clonotype was counted at least ten times. The rearrangement uses TRBV20-1 and TRBJ2-1; D gene ambiguous. CDR1 is DFQATT, CDR2 SNEGSKA, per germline (reference sequence). The CDR3 is made up of 15 amino acids. Trimming left V 0 bases short and J 1 base short, with 10 bases between. The CDR3 bases are TGCAGTGCTAGAGAAGCAGATGGGTCCTACAATGAGCAGTTCTTC. This translates into CSAREADGSYNEQFF.

In the case of this clonotype: Given a much more abundant clone one base away, this may be a read error. The J gene is TRBJ2-1, the V gene TRBV3-1, with TRBD2 matching over 9 bases. The CDR3 length is 14 residues. In germline, CDR1 is LGHDT, CDR2 YNNKEL (reference sequence). V dropped 6 bases and J dropped 12; count of bases not matched to a gene: 12. For the CDR3, the DNA is TGTGCCAGCAGGCCGACTAGCGGCGGAGATGGGCAGTTCTTC. As protein: CASRPTSGGDGQFF.

In this sample, this clonotype turned up many times. The chain is built from TRBV30 and TRBJ2-1, with 8 nucleotides matching TRBD2. The CDR3 is 14 residues long. The germline gives CDR1 GTSNPN, CDR2 SVGIG (reference sequence). V lost 0 bases and J lost 3; bases outside the gene matches: 1. Here the CDR3 DNA reads TGTGCCTGGAGTGTCCTAGCGGGCTACAATGAGCAGTTCTTC. The encoded protein is CAWSVLAGYNEQFF. The complete variable domain, with remaining parts taken from reference TRBV30 and TRBJ2-1, reads SQTIHQWPATLVQPVGSPLSLECTVEGTSNPNLYWYRQAAGRGLQLLFYSVGIGQISSEVPQNLSASRPQDRQFILSSKKLLLSDSGFYLCAWSVLAGYNEQFFGPGTRLTVL.

Within the sample, this clonotype is medium-sized. The chain couples TRBV12-3 or TRBV12-4 to TRBJ2-7, with D perhaps matching TRBD2 (5 bases). Trimming removed 6 bases from V and 3 bases from J, with 9 bases in between. CDR3 length: 12 amino acids. The CDR3: CASRADDYEQYF. For the CDR3, the DNA is TGTGCCAGCAGAGCGGACGACTACGAGCAGTACTTC.

This clonotype was counted ten times or more. The chain couples TRBV24-1 to TRBJ2-3, with D hard to call. The CDR3 sequence is 11 residues long. The germline V gene has CDR1 KGHDR and CDR2 SFDVKD. With 9 bases removed from V and 5 bases from J, the gap between germline ends came to 8 bases. The CDR3 reads CATRYQDTQYF. DNA for the CDR3: TGTGCCACCCGATATCAAGATACGCAGTATTTT.

By frequency in the sample, this clonotype is medium-sized (0.01 to 0.1%). V and J are TRBV4-3 and TRBJ2-3; a possible D gene is TRBD2 (5 bases). V lost 0 bases to trimming and J lost 8 bases, with 9 bases between them. The CDR3 runs 13 residues. Germline V lookup: CDR1 LGHNA, CDR2 YSLEER. This CDR3 is CASSQDFAGTQYF. The CDR3 DNA sequence: TGCGCCAGCAGCCAAGATTTCGCGGGTACGCAGTATTTT.

This clonotype occurred many times. The rearrangement links TRBV30 to TRBJ1-4; 7 bases fit TRBD1. The CDR3 spans 15 residues. From germline, CDR1 is GTSNPN and CDR2 SVGIG (reference sequence). The V and J ends lost 2 bases and 4 bases, in that order; junction bases with no gene match: 7. The CDR3 loop is CAWSLRGTVNEKLFF. In DNA, the CDR3 is TGTGCCTGGAGTCTCCGGGGGACAGTTAATGAAAAACTGTTTTTT.

This clonotype is medium-sized (0.01 to 0.1%) by share. The chain is built from TRBV20-1 and TRBJ2-7; 13 nucleotides line up with TRBD2. The V and J ends lost 4 bases and 7 bases, in that order; junction bases with no gene match: 13. Germline CDR1 and CDR2: DFQATT and SNEGSKA (reference sequence). The CDR3 length is 16 residues. CDR3 in DNA: TGCAGTGCTACGGAGCCGGGACTAGCGGGGCCGGGTGAGCAGTACTTC. It specifies CSATEPGLAGPGEQYF.

This clonotype was recorded at least ten times. The gene calls are TRBV27 and TRBJ2-5; D is possibly TRBD2 (5 bases). The CDR3 is 12 residues long. Germline loops: CDR1 MNHEY, CDR2 SMNVEV (reference sequence). V lost 3 bases and J 5 bases, leaving 7 bases between the germline ends. The CDR3 region is CASSFRGETQYF. DNA of the CDR3: TGTGCCAGCAGTTTTCGGGGTGAGACCCAGTACTTC.

This clonotype was detected many times. This rearrangement joins TRBV2 to TRBJ2-2; possible D gene TRBD2, 6 bases. Per the germline V gene, CDR1 is SNHLY and CDR2 is FYNNEI. Trimming removed 6 bases at V and 5 bases at J, with 13 bases between. This CDR3 contains 14 residues. The CDR3 reads CASRAGLGTGELFF. CDR3 DNA: TGTGCCAGCAGGGCGGGACTCGGGACCGGGGAGCTGTTTTTT.

This clonotype is medium-sized within its sample. The chain uses TRBV27 and TRBJ2-3; 8 positions match TRBD2. CDR3 length: 14 residues. Trimming took 7 bases from V and 2 from J; bases not matched to a gene: 5. The V gene's germline CDR1 is MNHEY and CDR2 SMNVEV (reference sequence). CDR3 DNA sequence: TGTGCCAGCACTCCCGGGAGGGACACAGATACGCAGTATTTT. Translation gives CASTPGRDTDTQYF.